The rows below give T cell receptor beta chains drawn from one sample of a study of control samples from healthy donors and cancer patients. Data came from immunoSEQ multiplex PCR; TCRdb stores just in-frame clones and leaves some out. The profile covers fewer than 4,500 clones, with roughly 80% appearing a single time and about 8.4% taken by the ten largest. Material for sequencing was formalin-fixed, paraffin-embedded tissue. The receptor source for this set is a female donor with melanoma. Both conserved end residues are trimmed from each CDR3. D genes are given only for firm matches. Clone sizes are given selectively: once, few, many, or a class where the clone is expanded.

TRBV7-2 | NA | NA | ASSLGKAYEQY
TRBV6-2/TRBV6-3 | NA | NA | ASSYSNGQPQH
TRBV9 | NA | NA | ASSVEGLGGYNEQF
TRBV7-2 | NA | NA | ASRLGEVNTEAF
TRBV5-4 | NA | TRBD2 | ASSSPGLTTYEQY
TRBV9 | NA | NA | ASGRANQPQH
TRBV6-5 | NA | TRBD1 | ASSSPGQAQETQY
TRBV4-2 | once | NA | ASSQDRGSALHYEQY
TRBV2 | NA | TRBD2 | ASSEAGAGSGYEQY
TRBV12-3/TRBV12-4 | NA | TRBD1 | ASRTGTGEY
TRBV7-3 | NA | NA | ASSPLDTGELF